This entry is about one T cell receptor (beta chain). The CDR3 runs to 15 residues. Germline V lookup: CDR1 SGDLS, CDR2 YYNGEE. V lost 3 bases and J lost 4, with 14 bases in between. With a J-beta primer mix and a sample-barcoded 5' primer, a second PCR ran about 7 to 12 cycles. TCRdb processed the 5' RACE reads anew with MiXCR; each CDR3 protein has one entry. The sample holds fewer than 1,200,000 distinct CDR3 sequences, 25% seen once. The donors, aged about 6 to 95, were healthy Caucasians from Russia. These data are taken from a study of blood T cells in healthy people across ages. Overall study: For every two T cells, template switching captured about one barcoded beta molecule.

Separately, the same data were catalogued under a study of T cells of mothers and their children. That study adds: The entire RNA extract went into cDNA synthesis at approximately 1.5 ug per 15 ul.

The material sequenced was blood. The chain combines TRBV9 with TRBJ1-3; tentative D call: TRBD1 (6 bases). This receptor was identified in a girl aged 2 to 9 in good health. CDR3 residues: CASSAAGDTGNTIYF. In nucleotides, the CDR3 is TGTGCCAGCAGCGCCGCGGGGGACACCGGAAACACCATATATTTT.